The source of this T cell receptor beta chain is a study of T-cell reconstitution after alpha-beta-depleted transplantation in children. Many counts were recorded for this clonotype. Its target is not known. Preparation of the TCRbeta library was carried out with unique molecular identifiers. TCRdb re-derived calls from the PCR reads in MiXCR, one entry per CDR3 protein. This sample yields 500,000 or so distinct CDR3 sequences, of which approximately 10% are seen a single time; around 13% belongs to the top ten. The V segment lost 10 bases and the J segment 3 bases; nucleotides outside the gene matches: 5. The CDR3 is 12 residues long. Germline lookup yields CDR1 MNHEY and CDR2 SVGAGI. Study outcomes and limitations: Reports say that about two months after transplant, the alpha-beta T cells came out of several hundred graft clones that had expanded.

Material: PBMCs, mostly from graft donor cells, obtained 180 days after TCRalphabeta/CD19-depleted stem cell transplant. The origin of this receptor is a female patient under 10 years old who had a stem cell transplant for aplastic anemia, so the T cells may come from the graft donor. This chain links TRBV6-5 with TRBJ2-7; 8 nucleotides agree with TRBD2. The CDR3 region is CATKRGYYEQYF. The CDR3 DNA is TGTGCCACTAAGCGGGGGTACTACGAGCAGTACTTC.